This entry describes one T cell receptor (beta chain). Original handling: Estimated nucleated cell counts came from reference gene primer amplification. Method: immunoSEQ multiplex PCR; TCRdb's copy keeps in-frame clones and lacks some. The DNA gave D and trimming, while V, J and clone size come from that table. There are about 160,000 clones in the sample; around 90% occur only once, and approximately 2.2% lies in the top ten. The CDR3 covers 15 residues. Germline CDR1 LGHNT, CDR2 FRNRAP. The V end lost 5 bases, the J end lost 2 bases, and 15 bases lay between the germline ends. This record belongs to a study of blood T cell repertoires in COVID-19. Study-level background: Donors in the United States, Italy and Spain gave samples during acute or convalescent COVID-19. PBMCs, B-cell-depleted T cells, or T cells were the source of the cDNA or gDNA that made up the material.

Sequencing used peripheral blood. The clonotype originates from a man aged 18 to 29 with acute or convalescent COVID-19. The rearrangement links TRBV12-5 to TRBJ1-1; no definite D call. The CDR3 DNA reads TGTGCTAGTGGTCCGCCCGTCGGAGGCAACACTGAAGCTTTCTTT. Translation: CASGPPVGGNTEAFF. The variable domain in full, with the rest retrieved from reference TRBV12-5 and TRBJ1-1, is DARVTQTPRHKVTEMGQEVTMRCQPILGHNTVFWYRQTMMQGLELLAYFRNRAPLDDSGMPKDRFSAEMPDATLATLKIQPSEPRDSAVYFCASGPPVGGNTEAFFGQGTRLTVV.